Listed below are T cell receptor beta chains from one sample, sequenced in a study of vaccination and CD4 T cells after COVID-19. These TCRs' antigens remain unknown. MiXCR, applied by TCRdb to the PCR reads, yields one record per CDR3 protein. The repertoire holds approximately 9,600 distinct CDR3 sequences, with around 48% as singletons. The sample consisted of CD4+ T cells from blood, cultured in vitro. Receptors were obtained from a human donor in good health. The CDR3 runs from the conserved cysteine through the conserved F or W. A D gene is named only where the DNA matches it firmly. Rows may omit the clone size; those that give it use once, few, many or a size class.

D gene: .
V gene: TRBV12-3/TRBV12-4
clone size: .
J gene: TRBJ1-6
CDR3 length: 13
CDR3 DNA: TGTGCCAGCAGTCCAGGGGCCGGTTCACCCCTCCACTTT
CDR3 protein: CASSPGAGSPLHF

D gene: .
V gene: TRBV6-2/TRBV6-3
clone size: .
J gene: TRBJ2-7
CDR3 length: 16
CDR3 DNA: TGTGCCAGCCCTCTACAGGTTTCCCGCGTATTCTACGAGCAGTACTTC
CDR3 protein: CASPLQVSRVFYEQYF

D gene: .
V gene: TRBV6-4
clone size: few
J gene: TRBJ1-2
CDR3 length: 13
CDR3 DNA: TGTGCCAGCAGCCCTACTTACGGGTATGGCTACACCTTC
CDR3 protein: CASSPTYGYGYTF

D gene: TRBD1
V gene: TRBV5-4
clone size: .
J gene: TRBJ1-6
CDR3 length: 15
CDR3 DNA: TGTGCCAGCAGGTTGACAGGGCCGGTGGGTTCACCCCTCCACTTT
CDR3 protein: CASRLTGPVGSPLHF

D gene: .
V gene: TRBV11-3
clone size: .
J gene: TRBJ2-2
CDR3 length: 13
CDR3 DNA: TGTGCCAGCAGCTTCAGGGACCCCGGGGAGCTGTTTTTT
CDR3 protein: CASSFRDPGELFF

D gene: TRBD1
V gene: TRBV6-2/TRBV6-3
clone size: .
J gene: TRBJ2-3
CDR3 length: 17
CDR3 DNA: TGTGCCAGCAGTCCCCTCGGGCGACAGGGGATTTCAGATACGCAGTATTTT
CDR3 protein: CASSPLGRQGISDTQYF

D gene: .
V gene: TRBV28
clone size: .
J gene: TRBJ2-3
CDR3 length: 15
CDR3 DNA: TGTGCCAGCAGTTTTGACCTGACCAGCACAGATACGCAGTATTTT
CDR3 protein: CASSFDLTSTDTQYF

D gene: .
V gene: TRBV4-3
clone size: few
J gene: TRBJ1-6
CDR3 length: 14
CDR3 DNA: TGCGCCGGTTCTTGTTTGTCCTATAATTCACCCCTCCACTTT
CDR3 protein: CAGSCLSYNSPLHF

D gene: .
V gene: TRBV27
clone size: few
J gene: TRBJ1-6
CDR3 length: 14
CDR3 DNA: TGTGCCAGCAGTTGGACAGATTCCAATTCACCCCTCCACTTT
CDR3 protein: CASSWTDSNSPLHF

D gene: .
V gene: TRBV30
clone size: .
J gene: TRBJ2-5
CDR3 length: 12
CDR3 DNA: TGTGCCTGGAGAGGCAGTGGGGAGACCCAGTACTTC
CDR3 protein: CAWRGSGETQYF

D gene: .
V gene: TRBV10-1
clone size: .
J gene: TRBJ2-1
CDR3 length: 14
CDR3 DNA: TGCGCCAGCAGTGCGCCGGGCATCTACAATGAGCAGTTCTTC
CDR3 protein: CASSAPGIYNEQFF

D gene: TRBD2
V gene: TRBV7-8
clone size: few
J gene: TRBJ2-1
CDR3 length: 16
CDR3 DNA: TGTGCCAGCAGCCAAAGACTAGCTGGGGACGAGGATGAGCAGTTCTTC
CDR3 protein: CASSQRLAGDEDEQFF

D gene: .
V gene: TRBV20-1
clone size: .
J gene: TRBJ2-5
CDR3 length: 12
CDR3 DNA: TGCAGTGCTAGCCGCGGCATAGAGACCCAGTACTTC
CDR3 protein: CSASRGIETQYF

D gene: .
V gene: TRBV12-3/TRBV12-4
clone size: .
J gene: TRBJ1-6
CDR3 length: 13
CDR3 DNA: TGTGCCAGCAGTCAGGGTTCCGATTCACCCCTCCACTTT
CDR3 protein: CASSQGSDSPLHF

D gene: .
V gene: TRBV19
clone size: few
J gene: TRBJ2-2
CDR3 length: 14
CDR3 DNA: TGTGCCAGTACTCTCCTCCGGGGGACCGGGGAGCTGTTTTTT
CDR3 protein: CASTLLRGTGELFF

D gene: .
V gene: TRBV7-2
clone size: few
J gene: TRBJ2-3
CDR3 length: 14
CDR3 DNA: TGTGCCAGCAGCTTAGCGATAGCTAGGGATACGCAGTATTTT
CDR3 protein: CASSLAIARDTQYF

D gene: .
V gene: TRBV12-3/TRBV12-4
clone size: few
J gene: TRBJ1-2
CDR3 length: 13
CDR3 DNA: TGTGCCAGCAGTTTAGGGACAAATAGTGGCTACACCTTC
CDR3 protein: CASSLGTNSGYTF

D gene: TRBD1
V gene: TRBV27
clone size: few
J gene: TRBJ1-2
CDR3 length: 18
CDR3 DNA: TGTGCCAGCAGTTTATCAAAAAACTACCGAACAGGGGGAGGTGGCTACACCTTC
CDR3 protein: CASSLSKNYRTGGGGYTF

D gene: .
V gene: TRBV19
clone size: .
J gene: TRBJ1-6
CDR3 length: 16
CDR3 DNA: TGTGCCAGTCGGGACACCCTGAGCTCCTATAATTCACCCCTCCACTTT
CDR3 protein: CASRDTLSSYNSPLHF

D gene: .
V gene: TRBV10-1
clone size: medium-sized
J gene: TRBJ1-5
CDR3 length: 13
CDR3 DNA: TGCGCCAGCAGTGATACAGGGCTACAGCCCCAGCATTTT
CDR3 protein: CASSDTGLQPQHF

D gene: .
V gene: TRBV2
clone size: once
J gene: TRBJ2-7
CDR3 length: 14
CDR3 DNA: TGTGCCAGCAGTGCTCAGGACGGATCCTACGAGCAGTACTTC
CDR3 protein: CASSAQDGSYEQYF

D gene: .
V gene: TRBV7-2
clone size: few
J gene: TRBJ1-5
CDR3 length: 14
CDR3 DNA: TGTGCCAGCAGCTTGACAGATAGCAATCAGCCCCAGCATTTT
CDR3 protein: CASSLTDSNQPQHF

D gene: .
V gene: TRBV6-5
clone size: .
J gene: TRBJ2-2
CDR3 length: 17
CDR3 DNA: TGTGCCAGCAGTTACTCCCTTGACAAAACTTACACCGGGGAGCTGTTTTTT
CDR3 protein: CASSYSLDKTYTGELFF

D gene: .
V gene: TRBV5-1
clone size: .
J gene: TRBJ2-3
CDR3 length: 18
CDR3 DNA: TGCGCCAGCAGCTTGGCCCAAACGACAGGGAGGGGCACAGATACGCAGTATTTT
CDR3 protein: CASSLAQTTGRGTDTQYF

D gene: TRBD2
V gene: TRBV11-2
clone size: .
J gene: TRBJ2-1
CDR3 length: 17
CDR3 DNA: TGTGCCAGCAGCCCCCGACTAGCGGGAGGGTCCTACAATGAGCAGTTCTTC
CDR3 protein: CASSPRLAGGSYNEQFF

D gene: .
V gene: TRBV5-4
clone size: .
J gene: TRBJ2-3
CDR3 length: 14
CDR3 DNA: TGTGCCAGCAGCCGCGGACAGCTCACAGATACGCAGTATTTT
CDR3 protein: CASSRGQLTDTQYF

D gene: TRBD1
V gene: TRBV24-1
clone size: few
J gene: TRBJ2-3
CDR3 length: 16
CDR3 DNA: TGTGCCACCAGTGACCCTGGACAGGGGGGCACAGATACGCAGTATTTT
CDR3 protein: CATSDPGQGGTDTQYF

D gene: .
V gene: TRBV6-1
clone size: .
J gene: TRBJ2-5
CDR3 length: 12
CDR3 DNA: TGTGCCACGCACAGGAACCAAGAGACCCAGTACTTC
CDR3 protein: CATHRNQETQYF

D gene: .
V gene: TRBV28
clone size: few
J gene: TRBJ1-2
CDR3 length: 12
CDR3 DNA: TGTGCCAGCGTCACCCGGGGGTATGGCTACACCTTC
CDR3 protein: CASVTRGYGYTF

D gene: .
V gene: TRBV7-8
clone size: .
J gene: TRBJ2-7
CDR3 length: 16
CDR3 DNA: TGTGCCAGCGCAGCCCTCGGGGTATCGTACAACTACGAGCAGTACTTC
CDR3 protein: CASAALGVSYNYEQYF

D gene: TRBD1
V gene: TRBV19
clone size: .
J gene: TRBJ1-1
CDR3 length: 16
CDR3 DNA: TGTGCCAGTATTCCCCTACGGACAGGGTCGAACACTGAAGCTTTCTTT
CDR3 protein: CASIPLRTGSNTEAFF

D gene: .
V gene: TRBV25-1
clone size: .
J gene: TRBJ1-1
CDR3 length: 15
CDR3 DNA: TGTGCCAGCAGTGAATTTCGGGGGGCGCGGACTGAAGCTTTCTTT
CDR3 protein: CASSEFRGARTEAFF

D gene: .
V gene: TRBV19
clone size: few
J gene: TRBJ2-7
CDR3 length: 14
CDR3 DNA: TGTGCCAGTAGCAAACTCGGGAGCTCCTACGAGCAGTACTTC
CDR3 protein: CASSKLGSSYEQYF

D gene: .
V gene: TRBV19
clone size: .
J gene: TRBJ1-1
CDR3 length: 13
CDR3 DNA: TGTGCCAGTAGTATTGCGGCGAACACTGAAGCTTTCTTT
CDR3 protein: CASSIAANTEAFF

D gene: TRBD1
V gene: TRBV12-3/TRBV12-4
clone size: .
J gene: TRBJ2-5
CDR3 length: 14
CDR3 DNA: TGTGCCAGCAGTTTCCGACAGGGGAAAGAGACCCAGTACTTC
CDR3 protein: CASSFRQGKETQYF

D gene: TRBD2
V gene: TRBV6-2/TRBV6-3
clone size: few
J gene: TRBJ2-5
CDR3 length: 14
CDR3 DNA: TGTGCCAGCAGTGTGGGGGGGAATCAAGAGACCCAGTACTTC
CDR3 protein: CASSVGGNQETQYF

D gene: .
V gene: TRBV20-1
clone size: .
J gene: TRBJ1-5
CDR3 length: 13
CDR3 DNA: TGCAGTGCCGTAGTTAATAGCAATCAGCCCCAGCATTTT
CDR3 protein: CSAVVNSNQPQHF

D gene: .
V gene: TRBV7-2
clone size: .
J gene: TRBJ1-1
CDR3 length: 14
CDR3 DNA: TGTGCCAGCACCGCAGTTAGAGGGCGAGGTGAAGCTTTCTTT
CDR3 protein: CASTAVRGRGEAFF

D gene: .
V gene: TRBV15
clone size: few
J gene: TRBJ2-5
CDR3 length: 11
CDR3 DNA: TGTGCCACCAGCGCGGGAATGACCCAGTACTTC
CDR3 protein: CATSAGMTQYF

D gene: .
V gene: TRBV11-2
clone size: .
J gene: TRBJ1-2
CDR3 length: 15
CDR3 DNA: TGTGCCAGCAGCTTAGGATCGACAACTTACTATGGCTACACCTTC
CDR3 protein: CASSLGSTTYYGYTF

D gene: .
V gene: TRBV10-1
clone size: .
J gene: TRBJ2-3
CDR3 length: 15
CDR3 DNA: TGCGCCAGCAGCGTCACCTCGACTTCCACAGATACGCAGTATTTT
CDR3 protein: CASSVTSTSTDTQYF

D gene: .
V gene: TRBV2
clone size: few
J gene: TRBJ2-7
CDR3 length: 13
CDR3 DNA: TGTGCCAGCAGTGATACAGGAACCTACGAGCAGTACTTC
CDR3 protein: CASSDTGTYEQYF

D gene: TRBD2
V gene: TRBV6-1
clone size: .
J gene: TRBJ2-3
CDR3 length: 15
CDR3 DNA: TGTGCCAGCAGCTCCCCGGGGGGGCAAGCAGATACGCAGTATTTT
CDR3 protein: CASSSPGGQADTQYF

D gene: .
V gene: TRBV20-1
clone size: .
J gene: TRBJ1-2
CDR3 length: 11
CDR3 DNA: TGCAGTGCTAGTCAAGGGGGTGGCTACACCTTC
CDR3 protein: CSASQGGGYTF

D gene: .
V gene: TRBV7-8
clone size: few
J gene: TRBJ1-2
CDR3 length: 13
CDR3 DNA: TGTGCCAGCAGCTTAGCGGGGGCGGCGGGCTACACCTTC
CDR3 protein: CASSLAGAAGYTF

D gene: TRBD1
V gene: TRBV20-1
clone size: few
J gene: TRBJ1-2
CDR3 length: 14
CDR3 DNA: TGCAGTGCTGACCGGGACAGGGGGCCCCATGGCTACACCTTC
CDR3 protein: CSADRDRGPHGYTF

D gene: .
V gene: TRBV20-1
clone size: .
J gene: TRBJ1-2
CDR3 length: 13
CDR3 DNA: TGCAGTGCTAGAGATCCGGCAGGCTATGGCTACACCTTC
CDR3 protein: CSARDPAGYGYTF

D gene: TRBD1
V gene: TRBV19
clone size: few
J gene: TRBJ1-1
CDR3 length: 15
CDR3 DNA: TGTGCCAGTAGTATAAGACAGGGCATGAACACTGAAGCTTTCTTT
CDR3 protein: CASSIRQGMNTEAFF

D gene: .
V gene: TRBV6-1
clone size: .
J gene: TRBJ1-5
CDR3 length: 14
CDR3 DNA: TGTGCCAGCAAGGGCCGATATAGCAATCAGCCCCAGCATTTT
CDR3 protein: CASKGRYSNQPQHF

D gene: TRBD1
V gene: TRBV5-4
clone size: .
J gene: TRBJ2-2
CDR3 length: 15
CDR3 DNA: TGTGCCAGCAGCCCAACCCAGGGGGCCCCCGGGGAGCTGTTTTTT
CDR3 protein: CASSPTQGAPGELFF

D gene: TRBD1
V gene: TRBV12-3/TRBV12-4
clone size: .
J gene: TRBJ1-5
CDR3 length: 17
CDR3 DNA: TGTGCCAGCAGGTATACCCTTGGACAGGGGATCAATCAGCCCCAGCATTTT
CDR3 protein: CASRYTLGQGINQPQHF

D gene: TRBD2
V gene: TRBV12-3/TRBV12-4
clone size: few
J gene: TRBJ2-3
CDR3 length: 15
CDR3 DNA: TGTGCCAGCAGCCCCGGCGGGAGGAGCACAGATACGCAGTATTTT
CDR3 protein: CASSPGGRSTDTQYF

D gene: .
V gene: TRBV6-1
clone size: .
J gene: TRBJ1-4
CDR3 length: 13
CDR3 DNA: TGTGCCAGCAGTGCCACGGGTCCGCGGAAACTGTTTTTT
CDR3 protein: CASSATGPRKLFF